These 14 T cell receptor beta chains originate from one sample sequenced in a study of long-term antiretroviral therapy in people with HIV. They ran version v3.0 of the immunoSEQ assay at survey level. Here immunoSEQ multiplex PCR was the method, and the copy in TCRdb shows in-frame clones only, minus some. This table holds about 28,000 clones, about 86% found once. This specimen was unsorted PBMCs, taken 0.8 years after starting antiretroviral therapy. Receptors originate from a woman between 25 and 40 years old with HIV.

With respect to this clone: The identical CDR3 is also encoded by other nucleotide sequences in the sample. The rearrangement joins TRBV19 to TRBJ1-1; 9 bases map to TRBD1. This CDR3 is built from 15 residues. Per germline, CDR1 LNHDA and CDR2 SQIVND (reference sequence). V lost 2 bases to trimming and J lost 5 bases; unmatched junction nucleotides: 6. The CDR3 reads CASSILQGARTEAFF. DNA of the CDR3: TGTGCCAGTAGTATACTACAGGGGGCGCGGACTGAAGCTTTCTTT.

The chain employs TRBV5-6 and TRBJ2-4; D might be TRBD1 or TRBD2, each matching 5 bases. Germline V gene sequence: CDR1 SGHDT, CDR2 YYEEEE. The V gene lost 4 bases and the J gene lost 11 bases, with 16 bases spanning the gap. This CDR3 contains 13 residues. The CDR3 sequence: CASSLDFQGVQYF. The CDR3 DNA follows: TGTGCCAGCAGCCTGGACTTTCAGGGCGTTCAGTACTTC. The full variable domain, with the rest looked up from reference TRBV5-6 and TRBJ2-4, is DAGVTQSPTHLIKTRGQQVTLRCSPKSGHDTVSWYQQALGQGPQFIFQYYEEEERQRGNFPDRFSGHQFPNYSSELNVNALLLGDSALYLCASSLDFQGVQYFGAGTRLSVL.

The chain combines TRBV14 with TRBJ2-2, with D possibly matching TRBD1 (5 bases). The length of the CDR3 is 15 residues. Per the germline V gene, CDR1 is SGHDN and CDR2 is FVKESK. Trimming stripped 0 bases from V and 4 bases from J, with 9 bases between. The CDR3 sequence is CASSQDLQGTGELFF. CDR3 DNA: TGTGCCAGCAGCCAAGATCTTCAGGGCACCGGGGAGCTGTTTTTT.

The chain couples TRBV7-9 to TRBJ1-1; no clear D. In germline, CDR1 is SEHNR, CDR2 FQNEAQ (reference sequence). The V gene lost 5 bases and the J gene lost 6 bases, with 10 bases spanning the gap. This CDR3 has 12 residues. The CDR3 coding sequence is TGTGCCAGCAGCGCCACAAGAGCTGAAGCTTTCTTT. Encoded protein: CASSATRAEAFF.

The chain uses TRBV28 and TRBJ2-1, with D uncertain. Germline values: CDR1 MDHEN, CDR2 SYDVKM. The V end lost 2 bases, the J end lost 4 bases, and 6 bases lay between the germline ends. The CDR3 has 13 amino acids. CDR3 loop: CASSLRGYNEQFF. The CDR3 nucleotides are TGTGCCAGCAGTTTACGCGGATACAATGAGCAGTTCTTC.

V is TRBV14 and J is TRBJ1-2; 7 nucleotides match TRBD1. This CDR3 spans 16 amino acids. V was pared by 2 bases and J by 1 base, with 7 bases of the junction left unmatched. Germline CDR1 SGHDN, CDR2 FVKESK. CDR3 amino acids: CASSQLWTGNNYGYTF. For the CDR3, the DNA is TGTGCCAGCAGCCAACTATGGACAGGAAATAACTATGGCTACACCTTC.

The chain recombines TRBV6-5 with TRBJ2-7, with D uncertain. The V end lost 6 bases, the J end lost 5 bases, and 14 bases lay between the germline ends. The CDR3 extends over 13 amino acids. The germline V gene encodes CDR1 MNHEY and CDR2 SVGAGI. DNA of the CDR3: TGTGCCAGCAGAAAACCCGGGTCGAACGAGCAGTACTTC. Its protein product is CASRKPGSNEQYF.

The chain employs TRBV6-1 and TRBJ1-1; D gene ambiguous. Looked up from germline, CDR1 is MNHNS and CDR2 is SASEGT. The germline V and J ends were trimmed by 7 bases and 1 base, with 7 bases remaining between them. This CDR3 has 12 amino acids. CDR3 in DNA: TGTGCCAGCAATATGGAGAACACTGAAGCTTTCTTT. Protein product: CASNMENTEAFF.

This rearrangement joins TRBV5-1 to TRBJ2-5; TRBD1 or TRBD2 may be the D gene (5 bases each). CDR1 SGHRS and CDR2 YFSETQ come from the germline V gene. There are 18 residues in the CDR3. Trimming left V 0 bases short and J 0 bases short, with 18 bases between. CDR3 nucleotide sequence: TGCGCCAGCAGCTTGGGTATCAGCTGGGACCACCACCAAGAGACCCAGTACTTC. It encodes CASSLGISWDHHQETQYF. The full variable domain, with the rest looked up from reference TRBV5-1 and TRBJ2-5, is KAGVTQTPRYLIKTRGQQVTLSCSPISGHRSVSWYQQTPGQGLQFLFEYFSETQRNKGNFPGRFSGRQFSNSRSEMNVSTLELGDSALYLCASSLGISWDHHQETQYFGPGTRLLVL.

This chain connects TRBV7-6 to TRBJ2-7; D not certain. Germline loops: CDR1 SGHVS, CDR2 FNYEAQ. The CDR3 is made up of 13 amino acids. Deletions cut 4 bases from V and 3 bases from J, with 10 bases between. The DNA of the CDR3 is TGTGCCAGCAGCTCTGGACCTCACTACGAGCAGTACGTC. Its translation is CASSSGPHYEQYV.

This clone appeared a single time. The chain couples TRBV28 to TRBJ1-2; weak D call: TRBD1 (6 bases). Deletions cut 7 bases from V and 6 bases from J, with 15 bases between. There are 13 residues in the CDR3. From germline, CDR1 is MDHEN and CDR2 SYDVKM. CDR3 in amino acids: CASTSGGSDGYTF. The CDR3 region has the DNA TGTGCCAGCACCTCGGGGGGCTCAGATGGCTACACCTTC.

The rearrangement links TRBV5-5 to TRBJ2-3, with 7 bases that match TRBD1. CDR1 is SGHKS, CDR2 YYEKEE, per germline (reference sequence). The CDR3 has 15 amino acids. Trimming took 0 bases from V and 4 from J; bases not matched to a gene: 5. The CDR3 nucleotides are TGTGCCAGCAGCTTGGTTGGACAGGTGGCAGATACGCAGTATTTT. Translating gives CASSLVGQVADTQYF.

V usage is TRBV5-1 and J usage is TRBJ2-4; no clear D gene. The CDR3 loop spans 15 amino acids. Trimming removed 3 bases at V and 0 bases at J, with 10 bases between. Germline V gene lookup returns CDR1 SGHRS and CDR2 YFSETQ. The CDR3 DNA sequence: TGCGCCAGCAGCTCCGATCAGGTAGCCAAAAACATTCAGTACTTC. Translation gives CASSSDQVAKNIQYF.

This clone was counted a single time. The chain uses TRBV27 and TRBJ2-1; TRBD1 matches at 9 bases. The CDR3 extends over 14 amino acids. Germline V gene lookup returns CDR1 MNHEY and CDR2 SMNVEV (reference sequence). V lost 2 bases to trimming and J lost 8 bases; unmatched junction nucleotides: 4. CDR3 region: CASSLRDRDDEQFF. The CDR3 DNA reads TGTGCCAGCAGTTTACGGGACAGGGATGATGAGCAGTTCTTC.